A single sample is the source of the 8 T cell receptor beta chains below, sequenced in a study of cytomegalovirus exposure and HLA in healthy donors. PCR used 60 Vbeta primers and 13 Jbeta primers. TCRdb keeps only in-frame clones here, not all; method: immunoSEQ multiplex PCR. The data show more than 100,000 clones, around three fifths seen once. The sequenced material came from PBMCs. The receptors were sampled from a woman in her thirties or forties in good health and CMV-seropositive.

The chain couples TRBV5-1 to TRBJ2-5; D is perhaps TRBD2 (6 bases). The CDR3 consists of 15 residues. Per the germline V gene, CDR1 is SGHRS and CDR2 is YFSETQ. V lost 2 bases to trimming and J lost 5 bases, with 16 bases between them. CDR3 nucleotides: TGCGCCAGCAGCTTTGAGGGGACTCTCGCGGAGACCCAGTACTTC. This translates into CASSFEGTLAETQYF.

This clone came up a few times. This chain connects TRBV2 to TRBJ2-1; 11 nucleotides match TRBD2. There are 15 residues in the CDR3. V shed 7 bases and J 9 bases; nucleotides not matched to a gene: 11. Germline V CDR1 and CDR2: SNHLY, FYNNEI. CDR3 sequence: CASTDNSGGAGEQFF. DNA of the CDR3: TGTGCCAGCACAGACAATAGCGGGGGGGCCGGTGAGCAGTTCTTC. Filled out from reference TRBV2 and TRBJ2-1, the complete variable domain reads EPEVTQTPSHQVTQMGQEVILRCVPISNHLYFYWYRQILGQKVEFLVSFYNNEISEKSEIFDDQFSVERPDGSNFTLKIRSTKLEDSAMYFCASTDNSGGAGEQFFGPGTRLTVL.

The CDR3 coding sequence is TGTGCCAGCACCTCTAGGCATGAGCAGTTCTTC. Translating gives CASTSRHEQFF. The genes are TRBV2 and TRBJ2-1; D is unclear. V lost 7 bases to trimming and J lost 8 bases, with 9 bases between them. This CDR3 spans 11 amino acids. Germline V gene data show CDR1 as SNHLY and CDR2 as FYNNEI.

This sequence joins TRBV19 and TRBJ2-2; 8 bases agree with TRBD2. Germline V gene data show CDR1 as LNHDA and CDR2 as SQIVND (reference sequence). The V and J ends lost 1 base and 3 bases, in that order; junction bases with no gene match: 4. The CDR3 covers 16 residues. The CDR3 sequence is CASSIGAGGHTGELFF. The CDR3 coding sequence is TGTGCCAGTAGTATAGGTGCGGGGGGACACACCGGGGAGCTGTTTTTT.

This chain joins TRBV5-6 and TRBJ2-7, with 10 bases identical to TRBD2. Germline CDR1 reads SGHDT; CDR2 reads YYEEEE. J gave up 4 bases and V 0 bases, and 4 bases lay outside the gene matches. The CDR3 contains 15 residues. In nucleotides, the CDR3 is TGTGCCAGCAGCTTGGGGGCTAGCGGGGGTTACGAGCAGTACTTC. Translated: CASSLGASGGYEQYF.

Comments on this clone: The junction and the germline gene differ at one end; a read error may be behind it. V is TRBV27 and J is TRBJ1-2; possibly TRBD1 for D (5 bases). Germline CDR1 and CDR2: MNHEY and SMNVEV (reference sequence). The CDR3 covers 15 residues. CDR3 protein: CASSPISQGNYGYPF. The CDR3 bases are TGTGCCAGCAGCCCCATTTCGCAGGGAAACTATGGCTACCCCTTC.

The chain employs TRBV6-5 and TRBJ1-1, with D hard to call. The CDR3 consists of 13 residues. Per germline, CDR1 MNHEY and CDR2 SVGAGI. Trimming removed 5 bases at V and 5 bases at J, with 12 bases between. CDR3 region: CASSERERTEAFF. The CDR3, as DNA: TGTGCCAGCAGTGAAAGGGAGAGGACTGAAGCTTTCTTT.

The chain joins TRBV5-5 to TRBJ1-1, with TRBD1 identical over 7 bases. Germline V gene sequence: CDR1 SGHKS, CDR2 YYEKEE (reference sequence). The CDR3 sequence is 13 residues long. Trimming took 4 bases from V and 1 from J; bases not matched to a gene: 1. DNA for the CDR3: TGTGCCAGCAGCAGGACAGGGAACACTGAAGCTTTCTTT. Translation: CASSRTGNTEAFF.